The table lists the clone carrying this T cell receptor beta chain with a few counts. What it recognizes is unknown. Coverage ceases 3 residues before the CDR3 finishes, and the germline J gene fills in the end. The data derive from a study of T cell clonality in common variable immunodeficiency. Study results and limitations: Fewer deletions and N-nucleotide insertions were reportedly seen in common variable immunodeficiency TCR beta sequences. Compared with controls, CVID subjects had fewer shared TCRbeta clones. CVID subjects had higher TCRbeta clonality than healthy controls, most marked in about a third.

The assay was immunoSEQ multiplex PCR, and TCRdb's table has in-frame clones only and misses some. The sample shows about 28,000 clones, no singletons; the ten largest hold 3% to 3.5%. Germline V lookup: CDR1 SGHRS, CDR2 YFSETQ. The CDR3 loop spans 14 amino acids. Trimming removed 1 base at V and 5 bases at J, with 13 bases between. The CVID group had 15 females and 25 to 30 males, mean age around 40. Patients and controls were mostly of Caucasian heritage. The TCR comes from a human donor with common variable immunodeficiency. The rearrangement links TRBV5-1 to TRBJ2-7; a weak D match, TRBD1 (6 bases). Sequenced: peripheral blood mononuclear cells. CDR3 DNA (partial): TGCGCCAGCAGCTTGAGGCAGGGGCACGACGAG. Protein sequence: CASSLRQGHDE. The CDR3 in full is CASSLRQGHDEQYF.